The next 20 T cell receptor beta chains were all read from a single sample in a study of T cells after yellow fever vaccination. MiXCR was run by TCRdb on the 5' RACE reads, yielding one entry per CDR3 protein. Among some 320,000 distinct CDR3 sequences listed, over 3.5% were seen once. The sequencing used PBMCs, collected 15 days after the yellow fever booster vaccination. Source of these receptors: a man between 18 and 29 years old who received the YFV17D yellow fever vaccine.

In this sample, this clonotype turned up many times. CDR3 in amino acids: CASRPIPGLGSYNEQFF. The CDR3 DNA reads as TGTGCCAGCAGACCTATACCGGGACTTGGCTCCTACAATGAGCAGTTCTTC. This rearrangement joins TRBV11-2 to TRBJ2-1; maybe TRBD2 (6 bases). V was cut by 6 bases and J by 0 bases, with 18 bases left in between. The CDR3 has 17 amino acids. Per germline, CDR1 SGHAT and CDR2 FQNNGV.

This clonotype was counted ten times or more. The CDR3 coding sequence is TGCAGTGCTAGCGGGTTGAGGGACAGAGAACCGCCCTATGGCTACACCTTC. This gives the protein CSASGLRDREPPYGYTF. The V and J genes are TRBV20-1 and TRBJ1-2; 7 nucleotides align to TRBD1. V shed 3 bases and J 4 bases; nucleotides not matched to a gene: 17. Germline V lookup: CDR1 DFQATT, CDR2 SNEGSKA (reference sequence). The CDR3 loop spans 17 amino acids.

This clonotype was detected only a few times. The chain carries TRBV28 and TRBJ2-7; D remains unclear. V was pared by 6 bases and J by 1 base, with 16 bases between. The CDR3 extends over 15 amino acids. CDR1 MDHEN and CDR2 SYDVKM come from the germline V gene. CDR3 residues: CASSTPAGPSYEQYV. The CDR3 region has the DNA TGTGCCAGCAGCACACCAGCCGGACCGTCCTACGAGCAGTACGTC.

This clonotype was found many times. This chain links TRBV6-6 with TRBJ2-2; D call uncertain. V was trimmed by 3 bases and J by 2 bases, leaving 10 bases between them. The CDR3 has 15 residues. Per the germline V gene, CDR1 is MNHNY and CDR2 is SVGAGI (reference sequence). The CDR3 region is CASSYQTPNTGELFF. For the CDR3, the DNA is TGTGCCAGCAGTTATCAGACACCTAACACCGGGGAGCTGTTTTTT.

This chain links TRBV18 with TRBJ2-1; possibly TRBD2 for D (5 bases). Trimming took off 5 bases at V and 3 bases at J, with 11 bases between the two ends. The CDR3 spans 14 residues. Germline V gene lookup returns CDR1 KGHSH and CDR2 LQKENI. The CDR3 sequence: CASSISTSYNEQFF. The CDR3 DNA follows: TGTGCCAGCTCAATCTCCACTAGCTACAATGAGCAGTTCTTC. The full variable domain, with the rest looked up from reference TRBV18 and TRBJ2-1, is NAGVMQNPRHLVRRRGQEARLRCSPMKGHSHVYWYRQLPEEGLKFMVYLQKENIIDESGMPKERFSAEFPKEGPSILRIQQVVRGDSAAYFCASSISTSYNEQFFGPGTRLTVL.

This clonotype turned up a few times. The rearrangement uses TRBV28 and TRBJ2-7, with 7 bases identical to TRBD1. This CDR3 is 14 amino acids long. V dropped 5 bases and J dropped 7; count of bases not matched to a gene: 11. Germline lookup yields CDR1 MDHEN and CDR2 SYDVKM. CDR3 bases: TGTGCCAGCAGTATAGGGGGCTTGACGGAAGAGCAGTACGTC. This sequence encodes CASSIGGLTEEQYV.

The V gene is TRBV12-3 or TRBV12-4, the J gene TRBJ2-7; D not resolved. Trimming took off 2 bases at V and 7 bases at J, with 9 bases between the two ends. CDR3 size: 12 residues. The CDR3 region has the DNA TGTGCCAGCAGTTTATGGAGTACAGAGCAGTACTTC. The encoded protein is CASSLWSTEQYF.

This clonotype was counted a few times. The J gene is TRBJ1-2, the V gene TRBV7-9, with D maybe TRBD1 (6 bases). The CDR3 is 12 amino acids. V was pared by 2 bases and J by 10 bases, with 11 bases between. From germline, CDR1 is SEHNR and CDR2 FQNEAQ (reference sequence). In nucleotides, the CDR3 is TGTGCCAGCAGCTTAACGGGACACCTCTACACCTTC. Amino acid sequence: CASSLTGHLYTF.

Ten or more counts support this clonotype. V is TRBV7-2 and J is TRBJ2-3, with TRBD2 matching 8 bases. The CDR3 extends over 14 amino acids. J lost 8 bases, V lost 7 bases, and 11 bases had no gene match. Looked up from germline, CDR1 is SGHTA and CDR2 is FQGNSA. DNA of the CDR3: TGTGCCAGCACCGTACGGGGGGGGGAAGCTACGCAGTATTTT. It codes for CASTVRGGEATQYF.

The chain links TRBV29-1 to TRBJ1-1, with D possibly being TRBD1 (6 bases). This CDR3 comprises 14 residues. Germline V gene sequence: CDR1 SQVTM, CDR2 ANQGSEA. V lost 6 bases and J lost 6, with 20 bases in between. CDR3 residues: CSVDQGYGVAEAFF. The CDR3 nucleotides read TGCAGCGTAGATCAGGGGTATGGTGTCGCTGAAGCTTTCTTT.

This clonotype occurred many times. V is TRBV5-1 and J is TRBJ2-3; D unresolved. This CDR3 spans 12 amino acids. The germline gives CDR1 SGHRS, CDR2 YFSETQ. With 0 bases removed from V and 14 bases from J, the gap between germline ends came to 13 bases. As DNA, the CDR3 is TGCGCCAGCAGCTTGGCCGGCCCGATGGGGTATTTT. As protein: CASSLAGPMGYF.

This clonotype has a count of ten or more. J is TRBJ2-3 and V is TRBV7-3; the match to TRBD2 covers 8 bases. With 5 bases clipped from V and 4 bases from J, the junction kept 11 bases outside the gene matches. This CDR3 is built from 16 residues. The germline CDR1 and CDR2 sequences are SGHTA and FQGTGA. CDR3 sequence reads: CASSPERGGRADTQYF. The CDR3 DNA follows: TGTGCCAGCAGCCCCGAGCGCGGGGGGCGGGCAGATACGCAGTATTTT.

The chain combines TRBV18 with TRBJ2-1; D could derive from TRBD1 or TRBD2 (5 bases each). Germline V gene lookup returns CDR1 KGHSH and CDR2 LQKENI. This CDR3 contains 12 residues. Trimming pared 5 bases from V and 5 bases from J, leaving 7 bases between. The CDR3 sequence is CASSGGNNEQFF. CDR3 DNA: TGTGCCAGCTCAGGGGGAAACAATGAGCAGTTCTTC.

CDR3 loop: CASTQLAGDEQFF. The CDR3, as DNA: TGTGCCAGTACACAGCTAGCGGGGGATGAGCAGTTCTTC. The chain uses TRBV19 and TRBJ2-1; TRBD2 matches 10 bases. The CDR3 has 13 amino acids. CDR1 and CDR2 from the germline V gene are LNHDA and SQIVND (reference sequence). The junction had 5 bases not matched to a gene; V was cut back by 7 bases and J by 8 bases.

This clonotype was seen at least ten times. The chain links TRBV7-2 to TRBJ2-5; D is undetermined. The CDR3 extends over 14 amino acids. Deletions cut 1 base from V and 3 bases from J, with 9 bases between. Germline loops: CDR1 SGHTA, CDR2 FQGNSA. The CDR3 DNA is TGTGCCAGCAGCTTAGGGGGTCATGAAGAGACCCAGTACTTC. Protein product: CASSLGGHEETQYF. Combining the CDR3 with reference TRBV7-2 and TRBJ2-5 gives the whole variable domain GAGVSQSPSNKVTEKGKDVELRCDPISGHTALYWYRQSLGQGLEFLIYFQGNSAPDKSGLPSDRFSAERTGGSVSTLTIQRTQQEDSAVYLCASSLGGHEETQYFGPGTRLLVL.

V is TRBV7-2 and J is TRBJ2-5, with TRBD1 identical over 12 bases. The V gene end was trimmed by 5 bases and the J gene end by 5 bases; junction bases not matched to a gene: 3. CDR1 is SGHTA and CDR2 is FQGNSA in the germline V gene. The length of the CDR3 is 14 residues. CDR3 nucleotides: TGTGCCAGCAGCAGGGACAGGGGGCACGAGACCCAGTACTTC. It yields the protein CASSRDRGHETQYF.

This clonotype has a count of ten or more. The chain employs TRBV20-1 and TRBJ2-7; the match to TRBD2 covers 7 bases. Germline lookup yields CDR1 DFQATT and CDR2 SNEGSKA (reference sequence). This CDR3 contains 14 residues. The ends lost 6 bases at V and 2 bases at J; junction bases unmatched: 10. CDR3: CSAPRGSQPYEQYV. For the CDR3, the DNA is TGCAGTGCCCCGCGGGGGAGCCAACCCTACGAGCAGTACGTC.

V gene TRBV9 combines with J gene TRBJ2-2, with a tentative D call TRBD1 (6 bases). CDR3 size: 13 residues. V lost 4 bases, J lost 4 bases, and 8 bases lay in between. Germline lookup yields CDR1 SGDLS and CDR2 YYNGEE. The CDR3 DNA is TGTGCCAGCAGCCGGGACATCACCGGGGAGCTGTTTTTT. This encodes CASSRDITGELFF.

The chain has TRBV7-2 and TRBJ1-3; a weak D match, TRBD1 (5 bases). The CDR3 runs to 12 residues. The ends were cut back, 4 bases at V and 8 bases at J, with 9 bases in the middle. CDR1 and CDR2 from the germline V gene are SGHTA and FQGNSA. Here the CDR3 reads CASSSGWDTIYF. CDR3 coding DNA: TGTGCCAGCAGCTCAGGGTGGGACACCATATATTTT.

V gene TRBV18 combines with J gene TRBJ2-7; D is unresolved. The CDR3 spans 14 residues. Trimming removed 2 bases from V and 1 base from J, with 9 bases in between. Germline CDR1 KGHSH, CDR2 LQKENI. CDR3 sequence: CASSPGPASYEQYV. The CDR3 DNA follows: TGTGCCAGCTCACCAGGACCGGCGTCCTACGAGCAGTACGTC.